Listed below are T cell receptor beta chains from one sample, sequenced in a study of blood T cell repertoires in COVID-19. Sequencing was performed with immunoSEQ multiplex PCR; in TCRdb, only in-frame clones are kept and a portion is missing. The profile shows some 220,000 clones, approximately 80% of them singletons. Sample: PBMCs or T cells enriched from blood (not recorded which). All receptors derive from a woman aged 40 to 55 with acute COVID-19. CDR3s include the opening cysteine and the closing phenylalanine or tryptophan. Each record gives: clone size, CDR3 length, V gene, CDR3 protein. Clone sizes are given selectively: once, few, many, or a class where the clone is expanded.

>.|19|TRBV21-1
CASSKLGLVHRPCTDTQYF
>.|17|TRBV15
CATSRVGTGFHSSEAFF
>.|13|TRBV7-9
CASRTGLAETQYF
>.|15|TRBV9
CASSVSGDGAEKLFF
>.|15|TRBV7-3
CASSREQGNTGELFF
>.|16|TRBV6-4
CASSEVAGDLTDTQYF
>.|13|TRBV7-8
CASSRDRENEQFF
>.|15|TRBV2
CASSRQGGSNQPQHF
>.|15|TRBV7-9
CASSFPGRGGEKLFF
>.|13|TRBV12-3/TRBV12-4
CASRGTSKETQYF
>.|17|TRBV13
CASSLGLRGGRADTQYF
>few|18|TRBV4-2
CASSLTRGSGAGGGELFF
>.|14|TRBV11-2
CASSFPTGGPGYTF
>.|15|TRBV10-3
CAIKGERESTDTQYF
>few|14|TRBV25-1
CASSVGGSNTEAFF
>.|13|TRBV6-5
CASSYSMNTEAFF
>.|18|TRBV14
CASSTDRGRFPGANVLTF
>.|17|TRBV14
CASSKKRLLVSGNEQYF
>.|13|TRBV6-1
CASSETEENIQYF
>.|11|TRBV30
CARGTGSEQYF
>.|17|TRBV7-8
CASSLGIGARTFYGYTF
>.|14|TRBV28
CASSPGQGNTEAFF
>few|13|TRBV7-2
CASSSDVRSGLHF
>.|14|TRBV3-1/TRBV3-2
CASSPRGLVYGYTF
>.|16|TRBV3-1/TRBV3-2
CASSQVVGTNSYEQYF
>.|14|TRBV5-6
CASSTQGASSPLHF
>many|12|TRBV28
CASSLVEYGYTF
>many|17|TRBV14
CASSPGGRSLLTDTQYF
>.|15|TRBV6-1
CASSELPGDSYEQYF
>once|16|TRBV11-2
CASSPSGGGAYNEQFF
>.|16|TRBV19
CASRFLAGGRTGELFF
>.|16|TRBV28
CASSLYGGMGTDTQYF
>.|17|TRBV15
CATSRDLGRGPYNEQFF
>.|14|TRBV7-9
CASSPGRGNEKLFF
>.|16|TRBV4-3
CASSQVAGEDVDTQYF
>.|13|TRBV27
CASSLSRGNTIYF
>.|15|TRBV5-1
CASSLVGQGIETQYF
>.|15|TRBV7-9
CASSLSNTGETEAFF
>.|15|TRBV28
CASSLSTSGTNEQFF
>.|12|TRBV9
CASSVGRGEAFF
>once|14|TRBV11-3
CASSSQGKADTQYF
>once|20|TRBV6-6
CASSRIPGQGALDSGNTIYF
>.|13|TRBV29-1
CSVTTGGNYGYTF
>.|16|TRBV7-2
CASSPRTGTGNTEAFF
>.|13|TRBV29-1
CSVGASNNSPLHF
>.|13|TRBV28
CASLDRVHTEAFF
>.|12|TRBV19
CASTMAGHGYTF
>once|15|TRBV19
CASSIAVRQGDEAFF
>.|13|TRBV19
CASSPGAIYGYTF
>.|16|TRBV4-2
CASSQGFPRSNQPQHF